The clone carrying this T cell receptor (beta chain) was counted a single time. This sample was taken from a study of cytomegalovirus exposure and HLA in healthy donors. Germline loops: CDR1 MGHRA, CDR2 YSYEKL. V trimming: 6 bases; J trimming: 2 bases; junction bases outside the gene matches: 8. There are 15 residues in the CDR3. Both 60 Vbeta primers and 13 Jbeta primers went into the PCR. Assay: immunoSEQ multiplex PCR; the TCRdb copy retains only in-frame clones and omits some. Seen here are approximately 170,000 clones, approximately 76% observed once, and the top ten hold under 5.5%. The J gene is TRBJ2-3, the V gene TRBV4-1; TRBD1 agrees at 7 bases. This receptor was obtained from a woman aged 18 to 35 in good health and CMV-seropositive. Input material: PBMCs. The CDR3 DNA follows: TGCGCCAGCAGTCAACAGGGGTTATTCACAGATACGCAGTATTTT. It translates to CASSQQGLFTDTQYF.